These 14 T cell receptor beta chains were sequenced from one sample in a study of cytomegalovirus exposure and HLA in healthy donors. PCR involved 60 Vbeta and 13 Jbeta primers. Sequenced by immunoSEQ multiplex PCR; TCRdb stores in-frame clones only, minus some. The data contain around 180,000 clones, roughly 87% of them singletons. Sequencing input: PBMCs. The source is a woman aged 45-59 years in good health and CMV-seronegative.

V gene TRBV7-9 combines with J gene TRBJ1-2, with 7 bases lining up with TRBD1. The CDR3 is made up of 14 amino acids. From germline, CDR1 is SEHNR and CDR2 FQNEAQ (reference sequence). V lost 5 bases to trimming and J lost 7 bases; unmatched junction nucleotides: 10. The CDR3 nucleotides read TGTGCCAGCAGCCCGAATGACAGGGTTGGTGGCTACACCTTC. It specifies CASSPNDRVGGYTF.

The V and J genes are TRBV28 and TRBJ1-2; 8 nucleotides line up with TRBD1. V dropped 4 bases and J dropped 2; count of bases not matched to a gene: 9. CDR3 length equals 16 residues. Germline V lookup: CDR1 MDHEN, CDR2 SYDVKM. Here the CDR3 DNA reads TGTGCCAGCAGTTGGGACAGGTTCGCGAGGAACTATGGCTACACCTTC. Translating it yields CASSWDRFARNYGYTF.

The DNA of the CDR3 is TGTGCCAGCAGACACTTCCCGACAGGGCTTCAAGAGACCCAGTACTTC. Amino acid sequence: CASRHFPTGLQETQYF. The chain uses TRBV28 and TRBJ2-5; 7 bases agree with TRBD1. J lost 2 bases, V lost 6 bases, and 12 bases had no gene match. This CDR3 comprises 16 residues. Germline V CDR1 and CDR2: MDHEN, SYDVKM.

CDR3 sequence: CSVDTPGQGVYGYTF. CDR3 in DNA: TGCAGCGTTGACACCCCGGGACAGGGGGTCTATGGCTACACCTTC. The chain couples TRBV29-1 to TRBJ1-2; 11 bases map to TRBD1. Trimming at V came to 3 bases and at J to 4 bases, leaving 7 bases not matched to a gene. The germline V gene encodes CDR1 SQVTM and CDR2 ANQGSEA. This CDR3 has 15 amino acids.

The chain combines TRBV9 with TRBJ2-6; TRBD1 might be the D (6 bases). The CDR3 covers 16 residues. CDR1 and CDR2 from the germline V gene are SGDLS and YYNGEE. V was pared by 1 base and J by 3 bases, with 11 bases between. CDR3 amino acids: CASSVMGALGANVLTF. The CDR3 coding sequence is TGTGCCAGCAGCGTAATGGGGGCGCTTGGGGCCAACGTCCTGACTTTC.

The gene calls are TRBV7-9 and TRBJ2-2, with TRBD2 matching 12 bases. The germline V gene has CDR1 SEHNR and CDR2 FQNEAQ (reference sequence). The CDR3 sequence is 16 residues long. V shed 6 bases and J 7 bases; nucleotides not matched to a gene: 9. The CDR3 protein is CASRRTSGNGFGELFF. As DNA, the CDR3 is TGTGCCAGCAGAAGGACTAGCGGGAACGGTTTCGGGGAGCTGTTTTTT.

This clone was seen only a few times. The chain combines TRBV10-3 with TRBJ2-1, with TRBD2 matching 9 bases. V lost 6 bases, J lost 5 bases, and 11 bases stayed unmatched. The germline CDR1 and CDR2 sequences are ENHRY and SYGVKD. The CDR3 extends over 16 amino acids. The CDR3 region is CAIRNVAGGPNNEQFF. The CDR3, as DNA: TGTGCCATCAGGAATGTCGCGGGGGGGCCGAACAATGAGCAGTTCTTC.

This rearrangement joins TRBV7-9 to TRBJ2-7; D perhaps matches TRBD1 (5 bases). Trimming cost V 2 bases and J 5 bases, with 7 bases left between them. This CDR3 spans 12 amino acids. CDR1 and CDR2 (germline): SEHNR, FQNEAQ (reference sequence). The CDR3 nucleotides are TGTGCCAGCAGCTTACGCAGGGACGAGCAGTACTTC. Translated, it gives CASSLRRDEQYF.

This rearrangement joins TRBV28 to TRBJ1-5; D remains ambiguous. Germline V gene lookup returns CDR1 MDHEN and CDR2 SYDVKM. The CDR3 totals 12 residues. The ends were cut back, 3 bases at V and 10 bases at J, with 10 bases in the middle. The CDR3 reads CASSFVSYPQHF. DNA of the CDR3: TGTGCCAGCAGTTTCGTGAGTTACCCCCAGCATTTT.

This sequence joins TRBV19 and TRBJ2-4; TRBD2 aligns across 7 bases. There are 13 residues in the CDR3. Germline assignment: CDR1 LNHDA and CDR2 SQIVND (reference sequence). With 6 bases clipped from V and 6 bases from J, the junction kept 5 bases outside the gene matches. The DNA for the CDR3 is TGTGCCAGTAGACCGGGGGGTGGAAACATTCAGTACTTC. Translated: CASRPGGGNIQYF.

The J gene is TRBJ2-5, the V gene TRBV5-6; maybe TRBD1 (6 bases). The V and J ends lost 4 bases and 1 base respectively, with 11 bases between them. The CDR3 is made up of 14 amino acids. In germline, CDR1 is SGHDT, CDR2 YYEEEE. DNA of the CDR3: TGTGCCAGCAGCGAGGGGGTCTTCCAAGAGACCCAGTACTTC. The encoded protein is CASSEGVFQETQYF.

V usage is TRBV9 and J usage is TRBJ2-4, with TRBD1 matching over 10 bases. The CDR3 is 13 amino acids. The V gene end was trimmed by 10 bases and the J gene end by 6 bases; junction bases not matched to a gene: 7. CDR1 is SGDLS, CDR2 YYNGEE, per germline. CDR3 loop: CAPGWDRGNIQYF. The CDR3 nucleotides are TGTGCCCCCGGGTGGGACAGGGGAAACATTCAGTACTTC.

The chain couples TRBV28 to TRBJ2-5; the D gene is possibly TRBD2 (6 bases). The assigned J gene may be wrong: the sequence end matches TRBJ2-7 better. From germline, CDR1 is MDHEN and CDR2 SYDVKM. The CDR3 is made up of 15 amino acids. As DNA, the CDR3 is TGTGCCAGCAGTTTTCGGGACTTCACCCGTGGCGAGCAGTACTTC. It yields the protein CASSFRDFTRGEQYF.

The V call is TRBV5-1, the J call TRBJ2-7; 8 bases match TRBD1. Per germline, CDR1 SGHRS and CDR2 YFSETQ. Losses at the gene ends were 5 bases for V and 0 bases for J; bases not matched to a gene: 1. CDR3 length: 13 amino acids. The CDR3 loop reads CASRGQDSYEQYF. The DNA of the CDR3 is TGCGCCAGCAGGGGACAGGACTCCTACGAGCAGTACTTC.